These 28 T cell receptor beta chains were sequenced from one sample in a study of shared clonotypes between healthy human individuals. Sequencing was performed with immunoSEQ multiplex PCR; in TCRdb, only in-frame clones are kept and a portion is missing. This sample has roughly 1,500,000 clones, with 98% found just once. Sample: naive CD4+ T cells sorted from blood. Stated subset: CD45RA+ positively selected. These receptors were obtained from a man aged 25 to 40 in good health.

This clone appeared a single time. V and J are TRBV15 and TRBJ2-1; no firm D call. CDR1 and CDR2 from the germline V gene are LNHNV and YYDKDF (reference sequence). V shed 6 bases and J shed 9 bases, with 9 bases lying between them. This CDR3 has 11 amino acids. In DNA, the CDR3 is TGTGCCACCAGGGTAAACGGTGAGCAGTTCTTC. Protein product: CATRVNGEQFF.

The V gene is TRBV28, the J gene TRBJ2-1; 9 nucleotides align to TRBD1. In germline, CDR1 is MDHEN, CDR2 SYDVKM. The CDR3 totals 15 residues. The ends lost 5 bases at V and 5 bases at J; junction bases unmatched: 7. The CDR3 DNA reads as TGTGCCAGCAGTGCCGGGACAGGGCTCCACAATGAGCAGTTCTTC. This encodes CASSAGTGLHNEQFF.

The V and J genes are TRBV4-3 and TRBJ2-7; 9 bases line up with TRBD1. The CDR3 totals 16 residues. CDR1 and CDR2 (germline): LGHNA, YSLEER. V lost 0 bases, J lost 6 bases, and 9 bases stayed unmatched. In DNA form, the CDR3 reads TGCGCCAGCAGCCAAGAAACCGGGACAGGGTTTAGCGAGCAGTACTTC. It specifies CASSQETGTGFSEQYF.

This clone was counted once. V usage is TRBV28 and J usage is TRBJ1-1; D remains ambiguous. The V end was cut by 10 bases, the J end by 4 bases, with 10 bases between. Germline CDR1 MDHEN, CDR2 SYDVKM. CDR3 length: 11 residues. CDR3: CAIKRVTEAFF. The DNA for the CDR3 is TGTGCCATAAAGAGGGTCACTGAAGCTTTCTTT.

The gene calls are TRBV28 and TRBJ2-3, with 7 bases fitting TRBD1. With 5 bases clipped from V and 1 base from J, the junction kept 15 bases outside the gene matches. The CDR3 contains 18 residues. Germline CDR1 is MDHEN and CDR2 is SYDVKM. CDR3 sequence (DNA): TGTGCCAGCAGTCATCCTCCGACAGGGCCCCTCCGCACAGATACGCAGTATTTT. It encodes CASSHPPTGPLRTDTQYF.

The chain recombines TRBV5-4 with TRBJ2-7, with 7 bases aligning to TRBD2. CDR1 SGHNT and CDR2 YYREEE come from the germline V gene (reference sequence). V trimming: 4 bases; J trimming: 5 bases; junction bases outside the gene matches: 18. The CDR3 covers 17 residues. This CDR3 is CASSRGSDGLAENEQYF. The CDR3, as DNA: TGTGCCAGCAGCCGAGGAAGCGATGGGCTAGCGGAAAACGAGCAGTACTTC.

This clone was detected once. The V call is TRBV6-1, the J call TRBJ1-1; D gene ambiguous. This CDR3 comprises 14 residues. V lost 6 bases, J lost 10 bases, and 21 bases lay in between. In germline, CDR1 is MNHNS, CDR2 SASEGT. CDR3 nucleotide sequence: TGTGCCAGCAGACCCGGTGGTTGGTTCACTATAGCTTTCTTT. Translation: CASRPGGWFTIAFF.

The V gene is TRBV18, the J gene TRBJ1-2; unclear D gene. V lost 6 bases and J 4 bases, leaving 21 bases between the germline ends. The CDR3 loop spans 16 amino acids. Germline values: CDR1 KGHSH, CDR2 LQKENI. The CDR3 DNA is TGTGCCAGCTCGCGGAATTTACAAGACGGAACCTATGGCTACACCTTC. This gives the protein CASSRNLQDGTYGYTF.

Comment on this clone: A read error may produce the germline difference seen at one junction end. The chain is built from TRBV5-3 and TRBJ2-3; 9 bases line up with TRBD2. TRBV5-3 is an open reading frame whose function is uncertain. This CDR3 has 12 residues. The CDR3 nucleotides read TGTGCCAGCAGCTTCTTAGCGGGGGCCGAATATTTT. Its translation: CASSFLAGAEYF.

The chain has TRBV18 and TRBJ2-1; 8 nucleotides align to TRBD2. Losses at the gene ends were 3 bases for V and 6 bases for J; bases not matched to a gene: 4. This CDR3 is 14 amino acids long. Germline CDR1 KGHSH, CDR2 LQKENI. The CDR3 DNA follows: TGTGCCAGCTCACCGTCGGGAGGGATCAATGAGCAGTTCTTC. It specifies CASSPSGGINEQFF.

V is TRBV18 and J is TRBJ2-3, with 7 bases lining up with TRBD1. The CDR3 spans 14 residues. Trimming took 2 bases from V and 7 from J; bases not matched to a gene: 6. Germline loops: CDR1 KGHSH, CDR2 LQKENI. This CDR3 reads CASSPETGQYTQYF. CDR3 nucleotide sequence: TGTGCCAGCTCACCAGAGACAGGGCAATATACGCAGTATTTT.

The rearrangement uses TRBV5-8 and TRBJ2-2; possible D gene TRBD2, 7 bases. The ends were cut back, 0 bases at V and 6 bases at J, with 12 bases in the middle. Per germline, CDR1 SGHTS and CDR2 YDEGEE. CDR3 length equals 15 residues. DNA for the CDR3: TGTGCCAGCAGCTTGGAACAGGGAGGGGCCGGGGAGCTGTTTTTT. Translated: CASSLEQGGAGELFF.

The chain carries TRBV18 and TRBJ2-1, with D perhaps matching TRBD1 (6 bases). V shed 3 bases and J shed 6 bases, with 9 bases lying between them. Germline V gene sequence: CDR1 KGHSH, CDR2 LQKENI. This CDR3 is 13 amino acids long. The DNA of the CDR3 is TGTGCCAGCTCACCTAGGACAGTCAATGAGCAGTTCTTC. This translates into CASSPRTVNEQFF. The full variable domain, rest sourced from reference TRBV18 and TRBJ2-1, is NAGVMQNPRHLVRRRGQEARLRCSPMKGHSHVYWYRQLPEEGLKFMVYLQKENIIDESGMPKERFSAEFPKEGPSILRIQQVVRGDSAAYFCASSPRTVNEQFFGPGTRLTVL.

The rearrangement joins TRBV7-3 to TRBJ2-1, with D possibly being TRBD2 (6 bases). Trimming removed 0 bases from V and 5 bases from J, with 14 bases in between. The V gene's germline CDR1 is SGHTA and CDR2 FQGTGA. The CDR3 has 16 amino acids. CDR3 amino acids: CASSLTLGGRNNEQFF. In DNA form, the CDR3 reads TGTGCCAGCAGCTTAACGTTGGGAGGCAGAAACAATGAGCAGTTCTTC.

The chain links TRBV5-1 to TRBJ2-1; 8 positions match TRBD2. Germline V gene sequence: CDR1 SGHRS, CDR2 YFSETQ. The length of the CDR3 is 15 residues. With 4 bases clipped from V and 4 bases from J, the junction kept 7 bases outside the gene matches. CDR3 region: CASSDYGGRYNEQFF. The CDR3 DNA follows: TGCGCCAGCAGCGACTACGGCGGGAGGTACAATGAGCAGTTCTTC.

This chain's CDR3 is CASSVGDRGLGNTIYF. The CDR3 nucleotides are TGTGCCAGCAGCGTAGGAGACAGGGGGCTCGGAAACACCATATATTTT. The rearrangement uses TRBV9 and TRBJ1-3, with TRBD1 identical over 10 bases. CDR3 length: 16 amino acids. The germline V gene has CDR1 SGDLS and CDR2 YYNGEE. J gave up 4 bases and V 0 bases, and 4 bases lay outside the gene matches.

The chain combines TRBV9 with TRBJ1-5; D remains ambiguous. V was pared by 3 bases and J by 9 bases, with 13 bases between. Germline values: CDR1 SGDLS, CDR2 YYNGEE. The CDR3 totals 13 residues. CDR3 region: CASSAVLVGPQHF. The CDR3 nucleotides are TGTGCCAGCAGCGCTGTGCTGGTGGGGCCCCAGCATTTT.

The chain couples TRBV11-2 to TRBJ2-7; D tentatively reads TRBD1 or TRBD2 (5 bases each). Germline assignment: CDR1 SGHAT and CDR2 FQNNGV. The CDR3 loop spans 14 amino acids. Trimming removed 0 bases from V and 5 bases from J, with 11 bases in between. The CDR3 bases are TGTGCCAGCAGCTTAGAGCCAGGGAGTGACGAGCAGTACTTC. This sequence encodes CASSLEPGSDEQYF.

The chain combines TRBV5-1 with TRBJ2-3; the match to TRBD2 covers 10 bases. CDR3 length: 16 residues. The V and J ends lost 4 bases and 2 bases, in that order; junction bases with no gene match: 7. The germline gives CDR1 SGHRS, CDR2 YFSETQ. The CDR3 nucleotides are TGCGCCAGCAGCCGGACAAGCGGGAGGGACACAGATACGCAGTATTTT. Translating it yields CASSRTSGRDTDTQYF.

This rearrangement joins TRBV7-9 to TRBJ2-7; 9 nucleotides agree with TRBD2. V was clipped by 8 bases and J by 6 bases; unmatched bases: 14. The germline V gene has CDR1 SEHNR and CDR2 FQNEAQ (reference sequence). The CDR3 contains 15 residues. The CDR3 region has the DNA TGTGCCAGCTCTTTGCGGGAGGGCCGATATGGCGAGCAGTACTTC. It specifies CASSLREGRYGEQYF. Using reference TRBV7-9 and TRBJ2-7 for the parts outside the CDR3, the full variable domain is DTGVSQNPRHKITKRGQNVTFRCDPISEHNRLYWYRQTLGQGPEFLTYFQNEAQLEKSRLLSDRFSAERPKGSFSTLEIQRTEQGDSAMYLCASSLREGRYGEQYFGPGTRLTVT.

The CDR3 coding sequence is TGTGCCAGCTCACCCCTTCCAGGGGGCCTGGGAGAGACCCAGTACTTC. Amino acids: CASSPLPGGLGETQYF. The genes are TRBV18 and TRBJ2-5; TRBD1 agrees at 8 bases. The CDR3 has 16 residues. CDR1 KGHSH and CDR2 LQKENI come from the germline V gene. With 3 bases clipped from V and 4 bases from J, the junction kept 10 bases outside the gene matches.

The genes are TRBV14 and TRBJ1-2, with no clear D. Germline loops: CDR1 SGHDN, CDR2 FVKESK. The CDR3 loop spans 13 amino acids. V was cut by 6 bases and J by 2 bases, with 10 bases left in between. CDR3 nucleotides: TGTGCCAGCAGGCAGGAGGGAAACTATGGCTACACCTTC. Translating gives CASRQEGNYGYTF.

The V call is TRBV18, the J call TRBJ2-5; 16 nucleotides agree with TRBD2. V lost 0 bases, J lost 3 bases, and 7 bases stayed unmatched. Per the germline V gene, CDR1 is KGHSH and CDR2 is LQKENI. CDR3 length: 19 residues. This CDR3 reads CASSPPGTSGRDAKETQYF. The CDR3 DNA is TGTGCCAGCTCACCACCAGGGACTAGCGGGAGGGACGCAAAAGAGACCCAGTACTTC.

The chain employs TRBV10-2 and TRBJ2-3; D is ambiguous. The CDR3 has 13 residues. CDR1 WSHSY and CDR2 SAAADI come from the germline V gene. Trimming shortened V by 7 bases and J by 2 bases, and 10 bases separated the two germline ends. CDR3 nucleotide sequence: TGCGCCAGCATTTCACAGATCACAGATACGCAGTATTTT. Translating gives CASISQITDTQYF.

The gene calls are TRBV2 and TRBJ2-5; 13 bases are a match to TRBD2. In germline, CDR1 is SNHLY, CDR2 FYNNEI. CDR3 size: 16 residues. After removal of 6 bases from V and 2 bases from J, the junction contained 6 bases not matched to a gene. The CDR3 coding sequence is TGTGCCAGCAGCAAGGGACTAGCGGGGCCGCAAGAGACCCAGTACTTC. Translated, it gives CASSKGLAGPQETQYF.

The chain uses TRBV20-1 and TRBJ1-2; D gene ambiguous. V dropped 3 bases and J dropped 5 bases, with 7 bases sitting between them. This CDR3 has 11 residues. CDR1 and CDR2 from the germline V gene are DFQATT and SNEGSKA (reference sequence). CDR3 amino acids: CSASQRYGYTF. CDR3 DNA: TGCAGTGCTAGTCAGCGGTATGGCTACACCTTC.

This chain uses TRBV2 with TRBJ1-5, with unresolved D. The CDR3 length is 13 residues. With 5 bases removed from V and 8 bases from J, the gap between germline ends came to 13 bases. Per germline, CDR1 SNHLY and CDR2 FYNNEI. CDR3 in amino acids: CASSMETGEPQHF. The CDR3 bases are TGTGCCAGCAGTATGGAGACTGGGGAGCCCCAGCATTTT.

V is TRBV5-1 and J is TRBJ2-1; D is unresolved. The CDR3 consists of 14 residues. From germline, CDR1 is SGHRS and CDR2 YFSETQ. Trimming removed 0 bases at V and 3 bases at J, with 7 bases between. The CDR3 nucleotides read TGCGCCAGCAGCTTGGAGGCAGACTACAATGAGCAGTTCTTC. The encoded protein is CASSLEADYNEQFF. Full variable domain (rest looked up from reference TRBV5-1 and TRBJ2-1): KAGVTQTPRYLIKTRGQQVTLSCSPISGHRSVSWYQQTPGQGLQFLFEYFSETQRNKGNFPGRFSGRQFSNSRSEMNVSTLELGDSALYLCASSLEADYNEQFFGPGTRLTVL.